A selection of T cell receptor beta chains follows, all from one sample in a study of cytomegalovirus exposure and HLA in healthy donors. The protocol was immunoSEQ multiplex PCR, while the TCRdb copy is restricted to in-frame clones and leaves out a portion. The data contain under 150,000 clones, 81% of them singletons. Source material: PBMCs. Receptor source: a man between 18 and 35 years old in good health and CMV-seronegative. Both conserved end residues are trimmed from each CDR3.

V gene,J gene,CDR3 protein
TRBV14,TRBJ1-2,ASGDRGRGGYT
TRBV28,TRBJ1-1,ASSGRGRSTEAF
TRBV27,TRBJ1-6,ATNGQGSSPLH
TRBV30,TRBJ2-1,AWSRQVVHEQF
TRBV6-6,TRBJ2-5,ASSTRGGEETQY
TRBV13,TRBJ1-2,ASSFRQGTRGYT
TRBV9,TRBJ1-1,ASSPLTEAF
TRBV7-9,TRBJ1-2,ASSLVPAIYGYT
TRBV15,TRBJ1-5,ATSTGTVSSNQPQH
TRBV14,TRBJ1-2,ASSHHDRGHYGYT
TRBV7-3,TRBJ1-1,ASSPARENTEAF
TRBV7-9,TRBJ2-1,ASSLAGGGPSNEQF
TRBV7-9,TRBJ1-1,ASSHGRTGKDTEAF